What follows are 30 T cell receptor beta chains derived from one specimen sequenced in a study of blood T cell repertoires in COVID-19. The method was immunoSEQ multiplex PCR; TCRdb's version includes in-frame clones alone and lacks a portion of them. The table records just over 60,000 clones, 79% of them present only once. The sample was peripheral blood. These receptors originate from a woman older than 75 with active or convalescent COVID-19.

This chain joins TRBV2 and TRBJ1-4, with D perhaps TRBD1 (5 bases). V was trimmed by 7 bases and J by 7 bases, leaving 22 bases between them. The CDR3 has 16 amino acids. Germline V gives CDR1 SNHLY, CDR2 FYNNEI. CDR3 in amino acids: CASTNIGTRTGEKLFF. CDR3 DNA sequence: TGTGCCAGCACCAATATCGGCACAAGAACAGGTGAAAAACTGTTTTTT.

The chain recombines TRBV3-1 (or the pseudogene TRBV3-2) with TRBJ1-3, with D possibly matching TRBD1 (5 bases). V lost 0 bases and J lost 4, with 16 bases in between. Germline V CDR1 and CDR2: LGHDT, YNNKEL (reference sequence). There are 17 residues in the CDR3. The CDR3 nucleotides are TGTGCCAGCAGCCAAGATGCCGGTCCCGGGGGAGGAAACACCATATATTTT. Amino acid sequence: CASSQDAGPGGGNTIYF.

This chain's CDR3 is CATSRGQRMNTEAFF. The CDR3 nucleotides are TGTGCCACCAGCAGAGGACAGAGAATGAACACTGAAGCTTTCTTT. V usage is TRBV15 and J usage is TRBJ1-1, with a weak D call TRBD1 (5 bases). V was pared by 1 base and J by 0 bases, with 9 bases between. The CDR3 loop spans 15 amino acids. Looked up from germline, CDR1 is LNHNV and CDR2 is YYDKDF (reference sequence).

The rearrangement uses TRBV29-1 and TRBJ1-2; 7 bases align to TRBD1. Germline V CDR1 and CDR2: SQVTM, ANQGSEA. V dropped 7 bases and J dropped 4; count of bases not matched to a gene: 12. The CDR3 totals 14 residues. The CDR3 sequence: CSALSNDRVYGYTF. The CDR3 coding sequence is TGCAGCGCCCTAAGCAATGACAGGGTCTATGGCTACACCTTC.

The chain is built from TRBV2 and TRBJ2-5; D possibly corresponds to TRBD2 (5 bases). The CDR3 runs to 16 residues. CDR1 SNHLY and CDR2 FYNNEI come from the germline V gene. The V gene lost 6 bases and the J gene lost 5 bases, with 22 bases spanning the gap. The CDR3 region has the DNA TGTGCCAGCAGCGAGGGTGAGGGATCTTATGGGGAGACCCAGTACTTC. Amino acid sequence: CASSEGEGSYGETQYF.

This clone was seen only a few times. This rearrangement joins TRBV9 to TRBJ2-5; tentatively, D is TRBD2 (5 bases). The V gene lost 0 bases and the J gene lost 9 bases, with 12 bases spanning the gap. The germline CDR1 and CDR2 sequences are SGDLS and YYNGEE. The CDR3 is 13 amino acids. Written as DNA, the CDR3 is TGTGCCAGCAGCGTAGGCGGCCAAGCGGCCCAGTACTTC. It is translated as CASSVGGQAAQYF.

The chain's CDR3 is CAWSPRQRPSYGYTF. CDR3 nucleotides: TGTGCCTGGAGTCCCCGACAGAGGCCCTCCTATGGCTACACCTTC. This sequence joins TRBV30 and TRBJ1-2, with D perhaps matching TRBD1 (5 bases). Germline lookup yields CDR1 GTSNPN and CDR2 SVGIG (reference sequence). This CDR3 comprises 15 residues. V was pared by 2 bases and J by 4 bases, with 17 bases between.

The chain couples TRBV30 to TRBJ1-5; the D is unclear. Germline V lookup: CDR1 GTSNPN, CDR2 SVGIG (reference sequence). V lost 1 base and J 4 bases, leaving 8 bases between the germline ends. The CDR3 sequence is 13 residues long. In DNA form, the CDR3 reads TGTGCCTGGAGTGCCTCGGGGAATCAGCCCCAGCATTTT. Translating it yields CAWSASGNQPQHF.

The rearrangement joins TRBV9 to TRBJ2-1; 11 bases agree with TRBD2. J lost 3 bases, V lost 3 bases, and 8 bases had no gene match. Germline V gene lookup returns CDR1 SGDLS and CDR2 YYNGEE. This CDR3 has 17 amino acids. CDR3 amino acids: CASSEGLADPYYNEQFF. The CDR3 DNA is TGTGCCAGCAGCGAGGGACTAGCGGACCCATACTACAATGAGCAGTTCTTC.

The chain couples TRBV3-1 (or the pseudogene TRBV3-2) to TRBJ2-7; 7 nucleotides line up with TRBD2. There are 13 residues in the CDR3. The germline gives CDR1 LGHDT, CDR2 YNNKEL (reference sequence). J gave up 6 bases and V 4 bases, and 6 bases lay outside the gene matches. The CDR3 region is CASSPRLASEQYF. CDR3 DNA sequence: TGTGCCAGCAGCCCCCGACTAGCAAGCGAGCAGTACTTC.

The CDR3 DNA reads as TGTGCCAGCTCCTCAACGGGACTAGCGGCACAAGAGACCCAGTACTTC. This gives the protein CASSSTGLAAQETQYF. The chain carries TRBV18 and TRBJ2-5, with 11 nucleotides matching TRBD2. CDR1 and CDR2 (germline): KGHSH, LQKENI. Germline trimming cut 6 bases from V and 2 bases from J; bases unmatched to any gene: 8. The CDR3 loop spans 16 amino acids.

This chain joins TRBV11-2 and TRBJ2-5, with unresolved D. The CDR3 has 13 residues. Germline CDR1 SGHAT, CDR2 FQNNGV. Trimming left V 0 bases short and J 5 bases short, with 7 bases between. CDR3 coding DNA: TGTGCCAGCAGCTTAGAGGTGCGGGAGACCCAGTACTTC. It encodes CASSLEVRETQYF.

The chain employs TRBV12-3 or TRBV12-4 and TRBJ1-1, with no clear D. This CDR3 spans 12 amino acids. Trimming took off 5 bases at V and 3 bases at J, with 7 bases between the two ends. CDR3 sequence reads: CASSVTYTEAFF. The CDR3 DNA follows: TGTGCCAGCAGTGTTACATACACTGAAGCTTTCTTT.

This chain uses TRBV11-3 with TRBJ1-1; TRBD1 agrees at 8 bases. CDR3 length: 13 residues. The germline gives CDR1 SGHNT, CDR2 YENEEA. The V segment lost 3 bases and the J segment 8 bases; nucleotides outside the gene matches: 5. The CDR3 DNA is TGTGCCAGCAGCTTGACAGGGGACTTAGAAGCTTTCTTT. It is translated as CASSLTGDLEAFF.

The chain couples TRBV6-5 to TRBJ2-1; 12 bases are shared with TRBD2. V lost 3 bases and J lost 7; bases outside the gene matches: 7. Germline V gene lookup returns CDR1 MNHEY and CDR2 SVGAGI. The CDR3 runs 16 residues. The CDR3 is CASSYGLAGPRNEQFF. The CDR3 nucleotides read TGTGCCAGCAGTTATGGACTAGCGGGGCCGAGGAATGAGCAGTTCTTC.

The rearrangement uses TRBV6-4 and TRBJ1-1; possible D gene TRBD1, 5 bases. The ends were cut back, 7 bases at V and 2 bases at J, with 11 bases in the middle. There are 13 residues in the CDR3. Germline V gives CDR1 MRHNA, CDR2 SNTAGT. The CDR3, as DNA: TGTGCCAGCAAGCGCGACAGCAACACTGAAGCTTTCTTT. It yields the protein CASKRDSNTEAFF.

The chain joins TRBV5-1 to TRBJ1-1; 8 bases match TRBD1. This CDR3 region has 17 residues. With 0 bases clipped from V and 1 base from J, the junction kept 8 bases outside the gene matches. Germline CDR1 and CDR2: SGHRS and YFSETQ. CDR3 bases: TGCGCCAGCAGCTTGGTAGGGGACAGGATGGGGAACACTGAAGCTTTCTTT. It codes for CASSLVGDRMGNTEAFF.

The chain links TRBV5-4 to TRBJ2-3; the match to TRBD2 covers 15 bases. J was trimmed by 4 bases and V by 4 bases; bases with no gene match: 7. The CDR3 runs 17 residues. CDR1 and CDR2 from the germline V gene are SGHNT and YYREEE (reference sequence). CDR3 coding DNA: TGTGCCAGCAGCGCCGGGACTAGCGGGGGGTTCGCAGATACGCAGTATTTT. This gives the protein CASSAGTSGGFADTQYF. The whole variable domain, remainder taken from reference TRBV5-4 and TRBJ2-3, is ETGVTQSPTHLIKTRGQQVTLRCSSQSGHNTVSWYQQALGQGPQFIFQYYREEENGRGNFPPRFSGLQFPNYSSELNVNALELDDSALYLCASSAGTSGGFADTQYFGPGTRLTVL.

The CDR3 loop is CASSPTRTGLNEKLFF. CDR3 sequence (DNA): TGCGCCAGCAGCCCGACTAGGACAGGCCTTAATGAAAAACTGTTTTTT. This chain uses TRBV5-1 with TRBJ1-4; 7 nucleotides agree with TRBD1. The CDR3 extends over 16 amino acids. Germline-derived CDR1 and CDR2 are SGHRS and YFSETQ. J was trimmed by 4 bases and V by 4 bases; bases with no gene match: 10.

This clone was recorded a few times. The V call is TRBV5-1, the J call TRBJ1-4; 9 positions match TRBD1. Germline lookup yields CDR1 SGHRS and CDR2 YFSETQ. V trimming: 3 bases; J trimming: 6 bases; junction bases outside the gene matches: 3. This CDR3 is built from 14 residues. CDR3 nucleotides: TGCGCCAGCAGCTCGCGGGACAGGGATGAAAAACTGTTTTTT. Its translation is CASSSRDRDEKLFF. The variable domain in full, with the rest retrieved from reference TRBV5-1 and TRBJ1-4, is KAGVTQTPRYLIKTRGQQVTLSCSPISGHRSVSWYQQTPGQGLQFLFEYFSETQRNKGNFPGRFSGRQFSNSRSEMNVSTLELGDSALYLCASSSRDRDEKLFFGSGTQLSVL.

This chain uses TRBV5-1 with TRBJ2-1; TRBD2 matches at 10 bases. CDR3 length: 15 residues. The germline CDR1 and CDR2 sequences are SGHRS and YFSETQ. V trimming: 4 bases; J trimming: 7 bases; junction bases outside the gene matches: 8. The CDR3 nucleotides read TGCGCCAGCAGCCCGCTAGCGGGGGCTTCAAATGAGCAGTTCTTC. Amino acid sequence: CASSPLAGASNEQFF.

The V gene is TRBV12-3 or TRBV12-4, the J gene TRBJ1-1; no clear D. The CDR3 totals 11 residues. Trimming pared 8 bases from V and 6 bases from J, leaving 10 bases between. The CDR3 nucleotides read TGTGCCAGCGGCCGGGGATCTGAAGCTTTCTTT. As protein: CASGRGSEAFF.

The chain joins TRBV20-1 to TRBJ2-5, with D possibly TRBD1 on 6 matching bases. The CDR3 length is 10 residues. Germline values: CDR1 DFQATT, CDR2 SNEGSKA (reference sequence). DNA of the CDR3: TGCGCAGGGGTCCGGGAGACCCAGTACTTC. This gives the protein CAGVRETQYF.

The chain couples TRBV5-1 to TRBJ2-1; TRBD1 might be the D (5 bases). The V and J ends lost 4 bases and 8 bases respectively, with 13 bases between them. This CDR3 spans 13 amino acids. In germline, CDR1 is SGHRS, CDR2 YFSETQ. CDR3 coding DNA: TGCGCCAGCAGCACAGGAGTCGTAGATGAGCAGTTCTTC. Translating gives CASSTGVVDEQFF.

Concerning this clone itself: The identical CDR3 is also encoded by other nucleotide sequences in the sample. This sequence joins TRBV9 and TRBJ1-6, with D unresolved. Germline CDR1 reads SGDLS; CDR2 reads YYNGEE. The CDR3 has 15 amino acids. The V gene lost 4 bases and the J gene lost 0 bases, with 8 bases spanning the gap. The CDR3 DNA reads TGTGCCAGCAGCACGGGAGACTCCTATAATTCACCCCTCCACTTT. Its protein product is CASSTGDSYNSPLHF.

This chain uses TRBV2 with TRBJ2-3, with TRBD2 matching 11 bases. The CDR3 consists of 15 residues. With 7 bases clipped from V and 1 base from J, the junction kept 4 bases outside the gene matches. Germline CDR1 SNHLY, CDR2 FYNNEI. CDR3 nucleotide sequence: TGTGCCAGCACCTTGGGACTAGCGGGCACAGATACGCAGTATTTT. It is translated as CASTLGLAGTDTQYF.

In the case of this clone: Other nucleotide sequences in the sample specify the same CDR3. This sequence joins TRBV21-1 and TRBJ1-4. TRBV21-1 is a documented pseudogene. The CDR3 consists of 16 residues. The CDR3 protein is CASPGGGRLRSEKLFF. DNA of the CDR3: TGTGCCAGCCCGGGGGGGGGGAGGTTACGAAGTGAAAAACTGTTTTTT.

This clone was counted between two and nine times. The V call is TRBV5-1, the J call TRBJ1-1, with D possibly TRBD1 on 5 matching bases. This CDR3 comprises 15 residues. Germline-derived CDR1 and CDR2 are SGHRS and YFSETQ. Between the trimmed V and J ends, which lost 0 bases and 0 bases, there was a span of 9 bases. In DNA form, the CDR3 reads TGCGCCAGCAGCTTGGGTGGGGGGTTGAACACTGAAGCTTTCTTT. It specifies CASSLGGGLNTEAFF.

The genes are TRBV11-2 and TRBJ1-1; 10 nucleotides align to TRBD1. The J segment lost 8 bases and the V segment lost 5 bases, leaving 8 bases of the junction unmatched. The CDR3 length is 14 residues. Germline-derived CDR1 and CDR2 are SGHAT and FQNNGV. The CDR3: CASSPLDRGTEAFF. The DNA of the CDR3 is TGTGCCAGCAGCCCGTTGGACAGGGGGACCGAAGCTTTCTTT.

This chain connects TRBV27 to TRBJ1-5, with TRBD1 identical over 8 bases. The CDR3 sequence is 18 residues long. Per the germline V gene, CDR1 is MNHEY and CDR2 is SMNVEV (reference sequence). V dropped 5 bases and J dropped 0; count of bases not matched to a gene: 12. The chain's CDR3 is CASSARGQEIDSNQPQHF. The CDR3 DNA follows: TGTGCCAGCAGTGCTAGGGGACAGGAGATCGATAGCAATCAGCCCCAGCATTTT.